This section outlines one T cell receptor (beta chain) sequence together with its context. Trimming shortened V by 3 bases and J by 1 base, and 10 bases separated the two germline ends. The CDR3 has 15 amino acids. Germline values: CDR1 SNHLY, CDR2 FYNNEI. These data belong to a study of blood T cell repertoires in COVID-19. Background on the study: Some COVID-19 samples were acute and others convalescent; all came from the United States, Italy and Spain. PBMCs, B-cell-depleted T cells, or T cells provided the cDNA or gDNA that made up the material.

In the original processing: Amplification from reference gene primers served as the basis for estimated nucleated cell counts. Repertoires were generated with immunoSEQ multiplex PCR, while TCRdb's copy carries only in-frame clones and drops some. That table supplies the V and J calls and clone size; D and trimming were determined from the DNA. Among fewer than 250,000 clones, more than 75% were seen once, and the ten largest hold more than 2.5%. The chain combines TRBV2 with TRBJ2-4; maybe TRBD2 (6 bases). The sequenced sample consisted of peripheral blood. The receptor's source is a man aged 60 to 69 with acute or convalescent COVID-19. The chain's CDR3 is CASSESGLAKNIQYF. The CDR3 region has the DNA TGTGCCAGCAGTGAGTCGGGACTGGCCAAAAACATTCAGTACTTC.